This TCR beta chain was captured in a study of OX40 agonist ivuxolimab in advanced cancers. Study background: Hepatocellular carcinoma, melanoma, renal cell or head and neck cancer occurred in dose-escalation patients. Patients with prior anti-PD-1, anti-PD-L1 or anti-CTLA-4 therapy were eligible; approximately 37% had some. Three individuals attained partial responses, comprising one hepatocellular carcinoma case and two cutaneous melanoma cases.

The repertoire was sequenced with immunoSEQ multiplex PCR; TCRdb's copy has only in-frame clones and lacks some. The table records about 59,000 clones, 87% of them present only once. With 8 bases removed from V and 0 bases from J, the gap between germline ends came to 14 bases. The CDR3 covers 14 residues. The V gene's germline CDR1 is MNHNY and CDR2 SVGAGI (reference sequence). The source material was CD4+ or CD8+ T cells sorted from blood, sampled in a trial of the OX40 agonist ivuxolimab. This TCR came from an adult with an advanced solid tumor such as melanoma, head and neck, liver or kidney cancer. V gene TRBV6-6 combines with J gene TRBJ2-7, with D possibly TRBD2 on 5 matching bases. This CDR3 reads CASGTLGSSYEQYF. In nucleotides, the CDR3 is TGTGCCAGCGGAACCCTAGGGAGCTCCTACGAGCAGTACTTC.